The sample holds a few counts of the clone carrying this TCR beta chain. The antigen remains undetermined. This entry is derived from a study of T cells in Graves' hyperthyroidism and ophthalmopathy. Study-wide findings and caveats: Stable hyperthyroidism was told apart from ophthalmopathy by a model built on 13 V-J features.

Diagnoses used clinical symptoms, serum thyroxine and TRAb, thyroid ultrasound and orbital computed tomography. The CDR3 has 12 residues. Germline loops: CDR1 DFQATT, CDR2 SNEGSKA (reference sequence). The V end lost 7 bases, the J end lost 5 bases, and 12 bases lay between the germline ends. There were TCR beta CDR3 regions amplified from RNA transcripts. During a first-round RT-PCR of the TCR CDR3, the HTBI primer set was used. In TCRdb, the multiplex PCR reads were re-called with MiXCR into one record per CDR3 protein. The repertoire holds hundreds of thousands of distinct CDR3 sequences, roughly 14% seen once, with under 30% in the top ten.

The chain joins TRBV20-1 to TRBJ2-1; D ambiguous. Sequences were obtained from blood. This receptor was identified in a woman in her thirties with Graves' hyperthyroidism. The CDR3 coding sequence is TGCAGTGTTAAACCTGCACACAATGAGCAGTTCTTC. As protein: CSVKPAHNEQFF.